This T cell receptor (beta chain) came from a study of T-cell memory formation after mild COVID-19. At the level of the study: Clusters were largely donor specific. Regarding the study as a whole: CD4+ contracting clones lay mainly in CM and EM, CD8+ ones in EMRA.

Trimming took off 6 bases at V and 7 bases at J, with 16 bases between the two ends. The CDR3 covers 14 residues. Germline lookup yields CDR1 SNHLY and CDR2 FYNNEI. As concerns this clonotype: Its antigen is currently unknown.

With constant-segment primers, 5'RACE yielded cDNA libraries of TCR alpha and TCR beta that carried sample barcodes and UMIs. TCRdb re-analysed the 5' RACE reads in MiXCR, keeping a single row per CDR3 protein. The profile shows around 160,000 distinct CDR3 sequences, 9.5% to 13% of them singletons. Sequenced input: PBMCs or a T cell subset sorted from them (not recorded which). The rearrangement joins TRBV2 to TRBJ1-5; perhaps TRBD1 as D (6 bases). This TCR was sampled from a young man who had mild COVID-19 (a few samples of this study predate the infection). Cell type and time point are not known. This CDR3 is CASRGAGTEQPQHF. The DNA of the CDR3 is TGTGCCAGCAGGGGGGCAGGGACGGAGCAGCCCCAGCATTTT. Based on the CDR3 plus reference TRBV2 and TRBJ1-5, the full variable domain is EPEVTQTPSHQVTQMGQEVILRCVPISNHLYFYWYRQILGQKVEFLVSFYNNEISEKSEIFDDQFSVERPDGSNFTLKIRSTKLEDSAMYFCASRGAGTEQPQHFGDGTRLSIL.